These T cell receptor beta chains were read from a single sample in a study of identical twins. TCRdb reanalysed the 5' RACE reads using MiXCR and keeps one entry per CDR3 protein. This sample yields roughly 630,000 distinct CDR3 sequences, of which under 8.5% are seen a single time; around 1.6% belongs to the top ten. The same specimen was also included in a second study, on yellow fever vaccine responses in identical twins.

The sequencing sample was made of PBMCs. These receptors originate from a woman in her late teens or twenties in good health. Both conserved end residues are part of each CDR3. The D gene is left open where the match is weak. Clone sizes are given selectively: once, few, many, or a class where the clone is expanded.

J: TRBJ2-1
size: many
D: TRBD1
V: TRBV6-1
length: 15
CDR3: CASSHDRGSYNEQFF
DNA: TGTGCCAGCAGCCATGACAGGGGCTCCTACAATGAGCAGTTCTTC

J: TRBJ1-2
size: few
D: -
V: TRBV6-5
length: 14
CDR3: CASSYSQEGYGYTF
DNA: TGTGCCAGCAGTTACTCCCAGGAGGGCTATGGCTACACCTTC

J: TRBJ2-3
size: many
D: -
V: TRBV6-6
length: 12
CDR3: CASGDRPDTQYF
DNA: TGTGCCAGCGGAGACAGGCCAGATACGCAGTATTTT

J: TRBJ1-6
size: -
D: TRBD1
V: TRBV10-3
length: 15
CDR3: CAITEGDSYNSPLHF
DNA: TGTGCCATCACCGAAGGGGACAGTTATAATTCACCCCTCCACTTT

J: TRBJ2-7
size: many
D: -
V: TRBV9
length: 15
CDR3: CASTPGTPLSYEQYF
DNA: TGTGCCAGCACCCCAGGGACACCACTCTCCTACGAGCAGTACTTC

J: TRBJ2-1
size: -
D: TRBD1
V: TRBV12-3/TRBV12-4
length: 12
CDR3: CASSSTPDRSDF
DNA: TGTGCCAGCAGTTCAACTCCGGACAGGAGCGACTTC

J: TRBJ2-7
size: few
D: -
V: TRBV7-2
length: 14
CDR3: CASSLATGSYEQYF
DNA: TGTGCCAGCAGCTTAGCGACAGGTTCTTACGAGCAGTACTTC

J: TRBJ2-1
size: few
D: TRBD2
V: TRBV15
length: 20
CDR3: CATSRGSWTSGRGSYNEQFF
DNA: TGTGCCACCAGCAGAGGCTCCTGGACTAGCGGGAGAGGATCCTACAATGAGCAGTTCTTC

J: TRBJ2-5
size: -
D: -
V: TRBV28
length: 13
CDR3: CASSTTTKETQYF
DNA: TGTGCCAGCAGTACAACTACCAAAGAGACCCAGTACTTC

J: TRBJ2-7
size: few
D: TRBD1
V: TRBV3-1
length: 16
CDR3: CASSQGPTGGSYEQYF
DNA: TGTGCCAGCAGCCAAGGACCTACAGGGGGATCTTACGAGCAGTACTTC

J: TRBJ2-7
size: -
D: TRBD2
V: TRBV6-1
length: 15
CDR3: CASREEAGATYEQYF
DNA: TGTGCCAGCAGAGAAGAAGCGGGAGCGACCTACGAGCAGTACTTC

J: TRBJ1-5
size: few
D: -
V: TRBV15
length: 14
CDR3: CATQPGFGNQPQHF
DNA: TGTGCCACCCAGCCAGGGTTTGGCAATCAGCCCCAGCATTTT

J: TRBJ1-2
size: -
D: -
V: TRBV14
length: 14
CDR3: CASSRFGGREGYTF
DNA: TGTGCCAGCAGCCGATTTGGGGGGAGAGAGGGCTACACCTTC

J: TRBJ1-5
size: -
D: TRBD1
V: TRBV20-1
length: 16
CDR3: CSARNPDRDINQPQHF
DNA: TGCAGTGCTAGAAATCCTGACAGGGATATCAATCAGCCCCAGCATTTT

J: TRBJ2-1
size: many
D: -
V: TRBV6-2/TRBV6-3
length: 13
CDR3: CASSYGLQNEQFF
DNA: TGTGCCAGCAGTTACGGACTTCAGAATGAGCAGTTCTTC

J: TRBJ2-3
size: -
D: -
V: TRBV25-1
length: 16
CDR3: CASSEAGTKSQSTQYF
DNA: TGTGCCAGCAGTGAAGCTGGGACCAAGTCGCAGAGTACGCAGTATTTT

J: TRBJ1-2
size: -
D: -
V: TRBV29-1
length: 14
CDR3: CSVLSRGVGYGYTF
DNA: TGCAGCGTTCTCTCCAGGGGTGTTGGGTATGGCTACACCTTC

J: TRBJ1-5
size: many
D: -
V: TRBV5-1
length: 15
CDR3: CASSEEQFSGQPQHF
DNA: TGCGCCAGCAGCGAGGAACAATTTTCCGGTCAGCCCCAGCATTTT

J: TRBJ2-5
size: many
D: TRBD1
V: TRBV20-1
length: 14
CDR3: CSASVNRGEETQYF
DNA: TGCAGTGCTAGTGTCAACAGGGGCGAGGAGACCCAGTACTTC

J: TRBJ1-4
size: many
D: -
V: TRBV6-5
length: 15
CDR3: CASSYSDSADEKLFF
DNA: TGTGCCAGCAGTTACTCTGACAGCGCAGATGAAAAACTGTTTTTT

J: TRBJ2-1
size: few
D: -
V: TRBV20-1
length: 13
CDR3: CSARGLGNNEQFF
DNA: TGCAGTGCTAGGGGGCTTGGAAACAATGAGCAGTTCTTC

J: TRBJ2-7
size: many
D: -
V: TRBV12-3/TRBV12-4
length: 13
CDR3: CASSFGTAYEQYF
DNA: TGTGCCAGCAGTTTCGGTACGGCCTACGAGCAGTACTTC

J: TRBJ1-1
size: many
D: -
V: TRBV12-3/TRBV12-4
length: 14
CDR3: CASSGGQPVTEAFF
DNA: TGTGCCAGCAGTGGAGGACAGCCGGTGACTGAAGCTTTCTTT

J: TRBJ2-1
size: -
D: TRBD2
V: TRBV6-1
length: 15
CDR3: CASSVNPSGGNEQFF
DNA: TGTGCCAGCAGTGTCAATCCTAGCGGGGGCAATGAGCAGTTCTTC

J: TRBJ1-2
size: -
D: -
V: TRBV29-1
length: 12
CDR3: CSVGDTTVGYTF
DNA: TGCAGCGTTGGGGACACCACAGTTGGCTACACCTTC

J: TRBJ2-2
size: few
D: TRBD1
V: TRBV15
length: 18
CDR3: CATSKKQGALRYTGELFF
DNA: TGTGCCACCAGCAAAAAACAGGGGGCGCTTAGGTACACCGGGGAGCTGTTTTTT

J: TRBJ2-6
size: -
D: TRBD1
V: TRBV5-1
length: 16
CDR3: CASSPGQGSGANVLTF
DNA: TGCGCCAGCAGCCCGGGACAGGGGTCTGGGGCCAACGTCCTGACTTTC

J: TRBJ1-5
size: -
D: -
V: TRBV9
length: 14
CDR3: CASSLGTDHQPQHF
DNA: TGTGCCAGCAGCCTGGGGACGGACCATCAGCCCCAGCATTTT

J: TRBJ2-2
size: few
D: -
V: TRBV11-2
length: 14
CDR3: CASSSSRQSGELFF
DNA: TGTGCCAGCAGCTCATCCCGACAGTCCGGGGAGCTGTTTTTT

J: TRBJ1-2
size: few
D: -
V: TRBV10-1
length: 17
CDR3: CATPSRRPGGSNYGYTF
DNA: TGCGCCACACCATCACGGAGGCCAGGCGGAAGCAACTATGGCTACACCTTC

J: TRBJ2-1
size: few
D: TRBD2
V: TRBV5-1
length: 17
CDR3: CASSLAQGRGGYNEQFF
DNA: TGCGCCAGCAGCTTGGCCCAAGGCCGGGGGGGCTACAATGAGCAGTTCTTC

J: TRBJ2-1
size: many
D: -
V: TRBV20-1
length: 15
CDR3: CSAPGFGGRYNEQFF
DNA: TGCAGTGCCCCAGGTTTCGGGGGCCGATACAATGAGCAGTTCTTC

J: TRBJ1-1
size: -
D: -
V: TRBV20-1
length: 15
CDR3: CSANPRQDTNTEAFF
DNA: TGCAGTGCTAATCCCCGACAGGATACGAACACTGAAGCTTTCTTT

J: TRBJ1-2
size: many
D: TRBD1
V: TRBV15
length: 13
CDR3: CATQGQGSYGYTF
DNA: TGTGCCACCCAGGGACAGGGGAGTTATGGCTACACCTTC

J: TRBJ2-7
size: few
D: TRBD1
V: TRBV12-3/TRBV12-4
length: 15
CDR3: CASSFVQGGSYEQYF
DNA: TGTGCCAGCAGTTTTGTACAGGGGGGCTCCTACGAGCAGTACTTC

J: TRBJ1-2
size: few
D: -
V: TRBV9
length: 9
CDR3: CASSPPRTF
DNA: TGTGCCAGCAGCCCCCCGAGAACCTTC

J: TRBJ2-7
size: many
D: -
V: TRBV10-1
length: 14
CDR3: CASSARQGSYEQYF
DNA: TGCGCCAGCAGTGCCCGGCAGGGCTCCTACGAGCAGTACTTC

J: TRBJ2-5
size: few
D: TRBD1
V: TRBV15
length: 14
CDR3: CATSSWGQVETQYF
DNA: TGTGCCACCAGCAGCTGGGGACAGGTAGAGACCCAGTACTTC

J: TRBJ2-1
size: few
D: -
V: TRBV29-1
length: 12
CDR3: CSVVGDGQEQFF
DNA: TGCAGCGTTGTGGGGGATGGACAGGAGCAGTTCTTC

J: TRBJ2-3
size: -
D: -
V: TRBV6-1
length: 15
CDR3: CASSEQPSGTDTQYF
DNA: TGTGCCAGCAGTGAACAGCCCTCGGGCACAGATACGCAGTATTTT

J: TRBJ2-3
size: -
D: -
V: TRBV5-1
length: 19
CDR3: CASSLQGKRGARSTDTQYF
DNA: TGCGCCAGCAGCTTGCAAGGGAAGAGGGGGGCACGTAGCACAGATACGCAGTATTTT